A selection of T cell receptor beta chains follows, all from one sample in a study of PD-1 blockade in classical Hodgkin lymphoma. Only in-frame clones appear in the TCRdb table, and some are missing; sequencing was by immunoSEQ multiplex PCR. This table holds thousands of clones, less than 80% found once. The input for sequencing was peripheral blood mononuclear cells (PBMCs), taken at baseline. The receptors shown here come from a human donor with classical Hodgkin lymphoma. CDR3s include the opening cysteine and the closing phenylalanine or tryptophan. D genes are given only for firm matches. Size is omitted from some rows. Given values are once, few, many or a class for expanded clones.

v_call,cdr3_length,d_call,clone_size,j_call,cdr3_nt,cdr3_aa
TRBV28,13,NA,NA,TRBJ1-3,TGTGCCAGCAGTTTAGGCCCTGGAAACACCATATATTTT,CASSLGPGNTIYF
TRBV9,15,TRBD1,NA,TRBJ2-5,TGTGCCAGCAGCGAGACAGGGGGTTACGGAGAGACCCAGTACTTC,CASSETGGYGETQYF
TRBV28,16,TRBD2,NA,TRBJ2-1,TGTGCCAGCAGAACGCTCCTAGCGGGTTCCTACAATGAGCAGTTCTTC,CASRTLLAGSYNEQFF
TRBV7-2,17,TRBD2,NA,TRBJ2-5,TGTGCCAGCAGCTTATTTAGAATAGCGGGAGGTTTAGAGACCCAGTACTTC,CASSLFRIAGGLETQYF
TRBV11-2,14,NA,NA,TRBJ2-1,TGTGCCAGCAGCTTAAGCAGAGACTACAATGAGCAGTTCTTC,CASSLSRDYNEQFF
TRBV28,14,NA,large,TRBJ1-1,TGTGCCAGCAGTTTCGGCAGGGAGAACACTGAAGCTTTCTTT,CASSFGRENTEAFF
TRBV7-9,18,TRBD1,once,TRBJ1-4,TGTGCCAGCAGCCCCGGGACAGGGATGTATTACGGTAATGAAAAACTGTTTTTT,CASSPGTGMYYGNEKLFF
TRBV5-6,15,TRBD2,NA,TRBJ2-5,TGTGCCAGCAGCTTGGTAGCGGGAGGACGGGAGACCCAGTACTTC,CASSLVAGGRETQYF
TRBV5-1,15,TRBD1,NA,TRBJ2-2,TGCGCCAGCAGCTTACCAGGGGGTGGCACCGGGGAGCTGTTTTTT,CASSLPGGGTGELFF
TRBV27,14,NA,NA,TRBJ1-5,TGTGCCAGCAGGGGGGAGGCATTGGGTCAGCCCCAGCATTTT,CASRGEALGQPQHF
TRBV9,16,NA,NA,TRBJ1-1,TGTGCCAGCAGCGTAGGATCCAGGGTGGGGAACACTGAAGCTTTCTTT,CASSVGSRVGNTEAFF
TRBV6-1,15,TRBD2,NA,TRBJ2-3,TGTGCCAGCAGTGAAATGTCAAGGACTAGCGGGTCGACACATTTT,CASSEMSRTSGSTHF
TRBV18,16,NA,NA,TRBJ1-1,TGTGCCAGCTCACCCGAACGACCAGGGTGGGGGACTGAAGCTTTCTTT,CASSPERPGWGTEAFF
TRBV20-1,11,NA,NA,TRBJ1-2,TGCAGTGCTAGCAACGGGGGAAGCTACACCTTC,CSASNGGSYTF
TRBV10-3,13,NA,NA,TRBJ2-5,TGTGCCATCAGCCTACAACAAAGGGAGACCCAGTACTTC,CAISLQQRETQYF
TRBV5-1,15,NA,NA,TRBJ2-3,TGCGCCAGCAGCTTGGCCCGGGACTTCACAGATACGCAGTATTTT,CASSLARDFTDTQYF
TRBV7-2,17,TRBD2,NA,TRBJ2-7,TGTGCCAGCAGCCTTCGGACTAGCGGGGATGGTTCCTACGAGCAGTACTTC,CASSLRTSGDGSYEQYF
TRBV7-2,15,NA,NA,TRBJ1-1,TGTGCCAGCAGCCAGGACGGGGGGCCGTACACTGAAGCTTTCTTT,CASSQDGGPYTEAFF
TRBV10-3,14,TRBD1,NA,TRBJ1-2,TGTGCCATCACCCCGGACAGGGCGGGCTATGGCTACACCTTC,CAITPDRAGYGYTF
TRBV5-6,15,NA,once,TRBJ2-1,TGTGCCAGCAACCTCGTCAGCCGTTCCTACAATGAGCAGTTCTTC,CASNLVSRSYNEQFF
TRBV4-1,15,NA,once,TRBJ2-5,TGCGCCAGCAGCCGAACTGGGACTGTGCAAGAGACCCAGTACTTC,CASSRTGTVQETQYF
TRBV5-1,14,TRBD1,NA,TRBJ2-7,TGCGCCAGCAGCTTGGGACAGGGGGCGAACGAGCAGTACTTC,CASSLGQGANEQYF
TRBV29-1,13,NA,once,TRBJ2-7,TGCAGCGATCGGACAGATCAATCCAGCTGGCAGTACTTC,CSDRTDQSSWQYF
TRBV27,17,TRBD1,NA,TRBJ2-2,TGTGCCAGCAGTGAGGACAGGGGGCGCATGGTCACCGGGGAGCTGTTTTTT,CASSEDRGRMVTGELFF
TRBV27,15,NA,NA,TRBJ2-7,TGTGCCAGCAGTTACTCGACGACAGCCGGTTACGAGCAGTACTTC,CASSYSTTAGYEQYF